Sequencing of this T cell receptor (beta chain) was carried out in a study of shared clonotypes between healthy human individuals. For the study at large: Per donor, three plates held CD4 naive cells, three held CD4 memory, two held CD8 naive and one held CD8 memory. Study results and limitations: The sharing of 4.5% to 5% of naive CD4 clonotypes was seen across several donors.

Evenly divided among several immunoSEQ plates was the genomic DNA of each subset. TCRdb's copy holds only in-frame clones and misses some; the assay was immunoSEQ multiplex PCR. The repertoire holds 2 million to 2.5 million clones, with approximately 96% as singletons. This clone was seen just once. Its matching antigen is unknown. Germline V gene sequence: CDR1 MDHEN, CDR2 SYDVKM. Trimming removed 6 bases from V and 4 bases from J, with 18 bases in between. The CDR3 loop spans 16 amino acids. Material: naive CD4+ T cells sorted from blood. Subset defined: CD45RA+ positively selected. The sequence was obtained from a man in his late teens or twenties in good health. This rearrangement joins TRBV28 to TRBJ1-4; possibly TRBD1 for D (5 bases). The CDR3 nucleotides are TGTGCCAGCAGCCCACCCCCCGGGGGTGGTAATGAAAAACTGTTTTTT. Translated, it gives CASSPPPGGGNEKLFF.